These 5 T cell receptor beta chains share one sample of origin, sequenced in a study of cytomegalovirus exposure and HLA in healthy donors. Amplification used 60 Vbeta primers and 13 Jbeta primers. The data were produced by immunoSEQ multiplex PCR, yet TCRdb's version contains in-frame clones alone and is incomplete. The sample shows some 100,000 clones, about three quarters of them seen only once. The sample taken for sequencing was PBMCs. These TCRs come from a woman aged 40 to 55 in good health and CMV-seropositive.

The V and J genes are TRBV2 and TRBJ1-2; 8 nucleotides align to TRBD1. This CDR3 has 13 residues. V was clipped by 8 bases and J by 7 bases; unmatched bases: 9. Germline V gene sequence: CDR1 SNHLY, CDR2 FYNNEI. This CDR3 is CASHDRGRVGYTF. In nucleotides, the CDR3 is TGTGCCAGCCACGACAGGGGCAGGGTTGGCTACACCTTC.

The chain couples TRBV5-1 to TRBJ2-7; TRBD2 aligns across 7 bases. J was trimmed by 5 bases and V by 7 bases; bases with no gene match: 3. Germline V CDR1 and CDR2: SGHRS, YFSETQ. The CDR3 consists of 11 residues. For the CDR3, the DNA is TGCGCCAGCTGGGCGGGAGACGAGCAGTACTTC. This sequence encodes CASWAGDEQYF.

The chain recombines TRBV19 with TRBJ1-5, with no clear D. Trimming took off 7 bases at V and 0 bases at J, with 16 bases between the two ends. The V gene's germline CDR1 is LNHDA and CDR2 SQIVND (reference sequence). This CDR3 comprises 16 residues. The CDR3 loop is CASTAEVGFSNQPQHF. The CDR3 coding sequence is TGTGCCAGTACCGCAGAGGTCGGGTTTAGCAATCAGCCCCAGCATTTT. Based on the CDR3 plus reference TRBV19 and TRBJ1-5, the full variable domain is DGGITQSPKYLFRKEGQNVTLSCEQNLNHDAMYWYRQDPGQGLRLIYYSQIVNDFQKGDIAEGYSVSREKKESFPLTVTSAQKNPTAFYLCASTAEVGFSNQPQHFGDGTRLSIL.

The chain combines TRBV27 with TRBJ1-1; TRBD1 is a possible D gene (5 bases). The CDR3 loop spans 12 amino acids. Germline values: CDR1 MNHEY, CDR2 SMNVEV (reference sequence). V lost 3 bases and J lost 6, with 8 bases in between. DNA for the CDR3: TGTGCCAGCAGTTTTTGGGGGGCTGAAGCTTTCTTT. Amino acids: CASSFWGAEAFF.

This rearrangement joins TRBV11-2 to TRBJ1-1; D may be TRBD1 (5 bases). The germline V and J ends were trimmed by 0 bases and 5 bases, with 7 bases remaining between them. Germline loops: CDR1 SGHAT, CDR2 FQNNGV. The CDR3 is 13 residues long. For the CDR3, the DNA is TGTGCCAGCAGCTTAGATCGGGGGACTGAAGCTTTCTTT. The encoded protein is CASSLDRGTEAFF.